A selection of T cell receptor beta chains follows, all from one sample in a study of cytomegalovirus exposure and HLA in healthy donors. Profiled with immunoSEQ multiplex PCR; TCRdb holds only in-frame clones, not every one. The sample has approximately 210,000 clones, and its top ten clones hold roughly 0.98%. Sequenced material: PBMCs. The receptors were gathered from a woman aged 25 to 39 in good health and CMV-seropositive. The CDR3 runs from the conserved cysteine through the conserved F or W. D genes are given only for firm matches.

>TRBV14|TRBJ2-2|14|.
TGTGCCAGCAGCCAAGAACAGAACACCGGGGAGCTGTTTTTT
CASSQEQNTGELFF
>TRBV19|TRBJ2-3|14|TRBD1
TGTGCCAGTAGTCCGGGACAGGGGGCAGATACGCAGTATTTT
CASSPGQGADTQYF
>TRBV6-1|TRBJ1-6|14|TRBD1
TGTGCCAGCATTTCGACAGGGGGCAATTCACCCCTCCACTTT
CASISTGGNSPLHF
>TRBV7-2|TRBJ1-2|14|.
TGTGCCAGCAGCTTTTGGGGACTCACGGATGGCTACACCTTC
CASSFWGLTDGYTF
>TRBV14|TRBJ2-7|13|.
TGTGCCAGCAGCCAAGAATTCCAGGACGAGCAGTACTTC
CASSQEFQDEQYF
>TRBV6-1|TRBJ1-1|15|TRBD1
TGTGCCAGCAGAATCCTGACAGGGTTGAACACTGAAGCTTTCTTT
CASRILTGLNTEAFF
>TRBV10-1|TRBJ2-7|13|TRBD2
TGCGCCAGCAGCGGACTAGCGAGCTACGAGCAGTACTTC
CASSGLASYEQYF
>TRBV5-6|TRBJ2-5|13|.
TGTGCCAGCAGCTTGAATCAGCAAGAGACCCAGTACTTC
CASSLNQQETQYF
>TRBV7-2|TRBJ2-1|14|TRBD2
TGTGCCAGCAGCCCTGGGGGACTAGCGGGAGCGCAGTTCTTC
CASSPGGLAGAQFF
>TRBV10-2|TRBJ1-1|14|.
TGCGCCAGCAGTGACACGGGGATGAACACTGAAGCTTTCTTT
CASSDTGMNTEAFF
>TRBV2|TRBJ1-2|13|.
TGTGCCAGCGGGGGGAGTCTCGGAAGAGGCTACACCTTC
CASGGSLGRGYTF
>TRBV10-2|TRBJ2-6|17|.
TGCGCCAGCAGTGAGCCGGGGAGGAGTTCTGGGGCCAACGTCCTGACTTTC
CASSEPGRSSGANVLTF
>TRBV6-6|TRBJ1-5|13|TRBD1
TGTGCCAGCAGTTTGACAGGGTATCAGCCCCAGCATTTT
CASSLTGYQPQHF
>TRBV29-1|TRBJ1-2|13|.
TGCAGCGTTCACCGCGGAGGGGACTATGGCTACACCTTC
CSVHRGGDYGYTF
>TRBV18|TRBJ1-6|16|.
TGTGCCAGCTCACCGGCGGGGAATGCGTATAATTCACCCCTCCACTTT
CASSPAGNAYNSPLHF
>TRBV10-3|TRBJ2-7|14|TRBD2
TGTGCCATCGGCCCTAGCGGGCGATCCTACGAGCAGTACTTC
CAIGPSGRSYEQYF
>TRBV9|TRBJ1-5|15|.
TGTGCCAGCAGCGCCGAGGGTCAAAGCAATCAGCCCCAGCATTTT
CASSAEGQSNQPQHF
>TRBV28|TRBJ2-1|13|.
TGTGCCAGCAGTTTATCTTACTACAATGAGCAGTTCTTC
CASSLSYYNEQFF
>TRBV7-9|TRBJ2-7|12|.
TGTGCCAGCAGCTTAGTATCCGGCGAGCAGTACTTC
CASSLVSGEQYF
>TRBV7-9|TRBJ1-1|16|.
TGTGCCAGCAGCTTAGGTAGGACTACTGCAAACACTGAAGCTTTCTTT
CASSLGRTTANTEAFF
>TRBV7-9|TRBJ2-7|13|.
TGTGCCAGCAGCCCGCTCGCTCTAGCCGAGCAGTACTTC
CASSPLALAEQYF
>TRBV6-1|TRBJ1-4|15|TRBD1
TGTGCCAGCGAGTTCGGGACAGGGGCAAATGAAAAACTGTTTTTT
CASEFGTGANEKLFF
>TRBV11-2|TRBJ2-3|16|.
TGTGCCAGCAGCTTAGATCCGGCCAGGGCTACAGATACGCAGTATTTT
CASSLDPARATDTQYF
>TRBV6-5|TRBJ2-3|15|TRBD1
TGTGCCAGCAGTTCACAGGGGGCCAGTCCTGATACGCAGTATTTT
CASSSQGASPDTQYF
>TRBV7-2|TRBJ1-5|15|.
TGTGCCAGCAGCTTAGTGGCAGGGGAGAATCAGCCCCAGCATTTT
CASSLVAGENQPQHF
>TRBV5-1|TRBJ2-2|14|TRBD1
TGCGCCAGCAGCACTACAGGGGCGACCGGGGAGCTGTTTTTT
CASSTTGATGELFF
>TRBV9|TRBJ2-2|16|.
TGTGCCAGCAGCGTAGGGGGCGGGAATTACGCCGGGGAGCTGTTTTTT
CASSVGGGNYAGELFF
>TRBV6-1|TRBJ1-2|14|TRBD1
TGTGCCAGCAGTGAAGGACAGGGCCGAGGAGGCTACACCTTC
CASSEGQGRGGYTF
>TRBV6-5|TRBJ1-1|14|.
TGTGCCAGCAGTTGGGGGACAACGAACACTGAAGCTTTCTTT
CASSWGTTNTEAFF
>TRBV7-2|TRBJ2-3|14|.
TGTGCCAGCAGCTTAGCTTCTAGCACAGATACGCAGTATTTT
CASSLASSTDTQYF
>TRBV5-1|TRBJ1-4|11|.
TGCGCCAGCAGCTTCAGGGAAAAACTGTTTTTT
CASSFREKLFF
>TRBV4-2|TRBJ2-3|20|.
TGTGCCAGCAGCCAGGGGGCGTACAGAGAAGCAATTCCCTTCACAGATACGCAGTATTTT
CASSQGAYREAIPFTDTQYF
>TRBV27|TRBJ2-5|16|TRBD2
TGTGCCAGCAGTCACAGACTAGCGGGACTCCAAGAGACCCAGTACTTC
CASSHRLAGLQETQYF
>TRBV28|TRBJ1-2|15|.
TGTGCCAGCAGCCTAAAGGGACTCCTTGTGTATGGCTACACCTTC
CASSLKGLLVYGYTF
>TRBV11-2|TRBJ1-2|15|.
TGTGCCAGCAGCTTAGATGGTACATCTAACTATGGCTACACCTTC
CASSLDGTSNYGYTF
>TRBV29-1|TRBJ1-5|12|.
TGCAGCGTGGGCTTCGGGGATCAGCCCCAGCATTTT
CSVGFGDQPQHF
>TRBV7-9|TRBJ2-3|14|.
TGTGCCAGCAGCTTAAGAGGCAGCACAGATACGCAGTATTTT
CASSLRGSTDTQYF
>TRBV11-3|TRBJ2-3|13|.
TGTGCCAGCAGCTTAGGTTCCGCAGATACGCAGTATTTT
CASSLGSADTQYF
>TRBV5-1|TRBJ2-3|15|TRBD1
TGCGCCAGCAGCTCACAGGGGATAGGGACAGATACGCAGTATTTT
CASSSQGIGTDTQYF
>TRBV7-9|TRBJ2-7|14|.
TGTGCCAGCAGCTTCGGGCAGGGTTCCTACGAGCAGTACTTC
CASSFGQGSYEQYF
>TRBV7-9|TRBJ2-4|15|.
TGTGCCAGCAGCTTAGAGTGGGGCGCCAAAAACATTCAGTACTTC
CASSLEWGAKNIQYF
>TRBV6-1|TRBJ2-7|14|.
TGTGCCAGCACGTTACCGGACAGCTCCTACGAGCAGTACTTC
CASTLPDSSYEQYF
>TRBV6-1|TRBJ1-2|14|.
TGTGCCAGCAGTGAGTACGGTTATAACTATGGCTACACCTTC
CASSEYGYNYGYTF
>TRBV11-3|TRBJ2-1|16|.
TGTGCCAGCAGCTTGTGGACGGGACTGCCTGACAATGAGCAGTTCTTC
CASSLWTGLPDNEQFF
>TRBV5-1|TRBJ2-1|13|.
TGCGCCAGCAGCCCCCTCTATGGAGATGAGCAGTTCTTC
CASSPLYGDEQFF
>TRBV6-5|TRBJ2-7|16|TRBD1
TGTGCCAGCAGTTACTCGTCGGGACAGAAATCCTACGAGCAGTACTTC
CASSYSSGQKSYEQYF
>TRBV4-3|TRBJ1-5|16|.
TGCGCCAGCAGCCAAGCTCTGGGCAGGGGAGATCAGCCCCAGCATTTT
CASSQALGRGDQPQHF
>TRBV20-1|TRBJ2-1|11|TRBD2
TGCAGTGGAGCGGGACCCAATGAGCAGTTCTTC
CSGAGPNEQFF
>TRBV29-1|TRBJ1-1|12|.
TGCAGCGTGGATACAGGGAGCACTGAAGCTTTCTTT
CSVDTGSTEAFF
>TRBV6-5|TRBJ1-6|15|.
TGTGCCAGCAGTTACTCGGCACGTGGAGGATCACCCCTCCACTTT
CASSYSARGGSPLHF
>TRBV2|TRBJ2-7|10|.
TGTGCCACCAAGGGGGTTGAGCAGTACTTC
CATKGVEQYF
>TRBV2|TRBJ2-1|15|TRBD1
TGTGCCAGCAGTGTAGACAGGGGGACCTACAATGAGCAGTTCTTC
CASSVDRGTYNEQFF